A single sample is the source of the 27 T cell receptor beta chains below, sequenced in a study of control samples from healthy donors and cancer patients. TCRdb keeps only in-frame clones here, not all; method: immunoSEQ multiplex PCR. The repertoire holds approximately 27,000 clones, with approximately 85% as singletons. Source material: PBMCs. These receptors all stem from a woman aged 55-70 years with head and neck cancer.

This clone has just one count. The rearrangement joins TRBV12-5 to TRBJ2-7; D is possibly TRBD1 (6 bases). Trimming cost V 3 bases and J 4 bases, with 13 bases left between them. Germline CDR1 is LGHNT and CDR2 is FRNRAP. The CDR3 sequence is 14 residues long. CDR3 in amino acids: CASGLGTPEYEQYF. DNA of the CDR3: TGTGCTAGTGGTTTAGGGACACCGGAGTACGAGCAGTACTTC. Combining the CDR3 with reference TRBV12-5 and TRBJ2-7 gives the whole variable domain DARVTQTPRHKVTEMGQEVTMRCQPILGHNTVFWYRQTMMQGLELLAYFRNRAPLDDSGMPKDRFSAEMPDATLATLKIQPSEPRDSAVYFCASGLGTPEYEQYFGPGTRLTVT.

The chain uses TRBV5-6 and TRBJ2-2, with D hard to call. The germline V gene encodes CDR1 SGHDT and CDR2 YYEEEE. The V end lost 1 base, the J end lost 7 bases, and 11 bases lay between the germline ends. There are 14 residues in the CDR3. The CDR3 nucleotides read TGTGCCAGCAGCTTGACCCCGGGCATCGGGGAGCTGTTTTTT. Translation: CASSLTPGIGELFF.

CDR3 loop: CASSPINLPYNEQFF. The CDR3 bases are TGTGCCAGCTCACCGATCAATCTACCCTACAATGAGCAGTTCTTC. The rearrangement uses TRBV18 and TRBJ2-1; D unclear. Germline V CDR1 and CDR2: KGHSH, LQKENI. V lost 3 bases and J lost 2, with 11 bases in between. This CDR3 has 15 residues.

V gene TRBV9 combines with J gene TRBJ1-6, with 8 bases fitting TRBD1. Unmatched junction bases numbered 6, after V lost 1 base and J lost 9 bases. The germline CDR1 and CDR2 sequences are SGDLS and YYNGEE. The CDR3 has 15 amino acids. CDR3 coding DNA: TGTGCCAGCAGCGTAACCCCACAGGGGGGTTCACCCCTCCACTTT. Its protein product is CASSVTPQGGSPLHF.

This sequence joins TRBV2 and TRBJ1-5, with 7 bases that match TRBD1. CDR1 and CDR2 (germline): SNHLY, FYNNEI. Unmatched junction bases numbered 8, after V lost 9 bases and J lost 3 bases. The CDR3 runs to 14 residues. The CDR3 region is CASSGQLINQPQHF. The CDR3 region has the DNA TGTGCCAGTTCGGGACAGCTGATCAATCAGCCCCAGCATTTT.

Only one count was recorded for this clone. The rearrangement links TRBV7-9 to TRBJ1-4; no firm D call. V was pared by 3 bases and J by 8 bases, with 13 bases between. CDR3 length: 14 residues. Looked up from germline, CDR1 is SEHNR and CDR2 is FQNEAQ (reference sequence). The CDR3 DNA sequence: TGTGCCAGCAGCTTGGGAAGGGAGGGAGAAAAACTGTTTTTT. Its translation: CASSLGREGEKLFF.

The chain uses TRBV4-3 and TRBJ1-1; TRBD1 might be the D (6 bases). The CDR3 totals 15 residues. Germline V gene data show CDR1 as LGHNA and CDR2 as YSLEER. Trimming cost V 3 bases and J 5 bases, with 16 bases left between them. The CDR3 DNA sequence: TGCGCCAGCAGCCAGGGAGGGGGGGGCTTGACTGAAGCTTTCTTT. The encoded protein is CASSQGGGGLTEAFF.

The J gene is TRBJ2-1, the V gene TRBV27; 10 nucleotides agree with TRBD2. After removal of 5 bases from V and 4 bases from J, the junction contained 5 bases not matched to a gene. The CDR3 length is 15 residues. The germline V gene encodes CDR1 MNHEY and CDR2 SMNVEV (reference sequence). In DNA form, the CDR3 reads TGTGCCAGCAGTCCAGCTAGCGGGAGTTACAATGAGCAGTTCTTC. It encodes CASSPASGSYNEQFF.

A few counts support this clone. The chain has TRBV30 and TRBJ2-3, with no clear D. Trimming took off 4 bases at V and 3 bases at J, with 11 bases between the two ends. Germline V gene data show CDR1 as GTSNPN and CDR2 as SVGIG (reference sequence). The CDR3 covers 13 residues. This CDR3 reads CAWTLYDTDTQYF. The CDR3, as DNA: TGTGCCTGGACTCTTTACGATACAGATACGCAGTATTTT.

V is TRBV7-2 and J is TRBJ2-2, with D possibly TRBD1 on 6 matching bases. Trimming left V 1 base short and J 5 bases short, with 8 bases between. Germline V gives CDR1 SGHTA, CDR2 FQGNSA. The CDR3 totals 14 residues. The CDR3 spells CASSLVQGTGELFF. DNA for the CDR3: TGTGCCAGCAGCTTAGTACAGGGTACCGGGGAGCTGTTTTTT. The complete variable domain, with remaining parts taken from reference TRBV7-2 and TRBJ2-2, reads GAGVSQSPSNKVTEKGKDVELRCDPISGHTALYWYRQSLGQGLEFLIYFQGNSAPDKSGLPSDRFSAERTGGSVSTLTIQRTQQEDSAVYLCASSLVQGTGELFFGEGSRLTVL.

This chain uses TRBV15 with TRBJ2-5; D not resolved. The CDR3 contains 15 residues. Germline CDR1 LNHNV, CDR2 YYDKDF (reference sequence). V dropped 4 bases and J dropped 5 bases, with 17 bases sitting between them. The CDR3 protein is CATSTSRVFGETQYF. The CDR3 DNA follows: TGTGCCACCAGCACCTCTCGCGTTTTCGGGGAGACCCAGTACTTC.

As DNA, the CDR3 is TGCGCCAGCAGCCAATCTGCGGGGGGGCAAGAGACCCAGTACTTC. Amino acids: CASSQSAGGQETQYF. The chain recombines TRBV4-1 with TRBJ2-5; 9 bases line up with TRBD2. The germline V gene encodes CDR1 MGHRA and CDR2 YSYEKL. With 2 bases clipped from V and 2 bases from J, the junction kept 3 bases outside the gene matches. The CDR3 consists of 15 residues.

The CDR3 DNA reads as TGCAGCGCAGGGACAGGGGTTGCAGATACGCAGTATTTT. Its translation is CSAGTGVADTQYF. The V gene is TRBV29-1, the J gene TRBJ2-3; TRBD1 matches 10 bases. CDR3 size: 13 residues. Germline V CDR1 and CDR2: SQVTM, ANQGSEA. With 7 bases clipped from V and 4 bases from J, the junction kept 5 bases outside the gene matches.

The V gene is TRBV14, the J gene TRBJ2-3, with TRBD1 matching 11 bases. Germline V CDR1 and CDR2: SGHDN, FVKESK. With 3 bases clipped from V and 4 bases from J, the junction kept 6 bases outside the gene matches. This CDR3 region has 16 residues. CDR3 coding DNA: TGTGCCAGCAGCCAGGAAAGGACAGGGGGCGCAGATACGCAGTATTTT. Encoded protein: CASSQERTGGADTQYF. Based on the CDR3 plus reference TRBV14 and TRBJ2-3, the full variable domain is EAGVTQFPSHSVIEKGQTVTLRCDPISGHDNLYWYRRVMGKEIKFLLHFVKESKQDESGMPNNRFLAERTGGTYSTLKVQPAELEDSGVYFCASSQERTGGADTQYFGPGTRLTVL.

The genes are TRBV6-1 and TRBJ1-5; D gene unclear. Germline values: CDR1 MNHNS, CDR2 SASEGT. Trimming shortened V by 2 bases and J by 6 bases, and 14 bases separated the two germline ends. The CDR3 loop spans 15 amino acids. CDR3 DNA: TGTGCCAGCAGTGAATTAGTGGGGAAGGGTCAGCCCCAGCATTTT. Protein: CASSELVGKGQPQHF.

The chain employs TRBV6-1 and TRBJ1-1, with no clear D. CDR3 length: 13 residues. The germline V gene encodes CDR1 MNHNS and CDR2 SASEGT. V was pared by 2 bases and J by 5 bases, with 9 bases between. This chain's CDR3 is CASSELGGTEAFF. CDR3 nucleotide sequence: TGTGCCAGCAGTGAACTGGGAGGGACTGAAGCTTTCTTT.

This chain links TRBV27 with TRBJ1-4; no definite D call. Trimming shortened V by 2 bases and J by 7 bases, and 8 bases separated the two germline ends. Per germline, CDR1 MNHEY and CDR2 SMNVEV (reference sequence). The length of the CDR3 is 13 residues. CDR3 nucleotides: TGTGCCAGCAGTTTAAATCCGGGTGAAAAACTGTTTTTT. This codes for CASSLNPGEKLFF.

V is TRBV2 and J is TRBJ1-1; D gene uncertain. Germline assignment: CDR1 SNHLY and CDR2 FYNNEI. This CDR3 spans 14 amino acids. Between the trimmed V and J ends, which lost 10 bases and 4 bases, there was a span of 19 bases. CDR3 sequence (DNA): TGTGCCACTATTCCCAGCCCCGGGATCACTGAAGCTTTCTTT. It codes for CATIPSPGITEAFF.

The CDR3 sequence: CASSLASNTEAFF. CDR3 nucleotide sequence: TGTGCCAGCAGTTTAGCAAGTAACACTGAAGCTTTCTTT. The chain joins TRBV12-3 or TRBV12-4 to TRBJ1-1; unclear D gene. The CDR3 is 13 amino acids. The V and J ends lost 0 bases and 2 bases respectively, with 4 bases between them.

The rearrangement joins TRBV19 to TRBJ2-5; no clear D. V was shortened by 1 base and J by 4 bases, with 13 bases between the two germline ends. CDR1 is LNHDA and CDR2 is SQIVND in the germline V gene (reference sequence). The CDR3 is made up of 15 amino acids. The CDR3 DNA reads TGTGCCAGTAGTATAGTAGTAGGGCATCCAGAGACCCAGTACTTC. Its translation is CASSIVVGHPETQYF. The whole variable domain, filled in from reference TRBV19 and TRBJ2-5, reads DGGITQSPKYLFRKEGQNVTLSCEQNLNHDAMYWYRQDPGQGLRLIYYSQIVNDFQKGDIAEGYSVSREKKESFPLTVTSAQKNPTAFYLCASSIVVGHPETQYFGPGTRLLVL.

The rearrangement joins TRBV24-1 to TRBJ2-1, with TRBD2 matching 7 bases. The trim removed 5 bases at V and 9 bases at J, leaving 6 bases unmatched. This CDR3 has 13 residues. Germline-derived CDR1 and CDR2 are KGHDR and SFDVKD. CDR3 amino acids: CATSASGTIEQFF. The CDR3 DNA is TGTGCCACCAGTGCGAGCGGGACGATTGAGCAGTTCTTC.

The chain couples TRBV9 to TRBJ2-2; 13 bases agree with TRBD2. In germline, CDR1 is SGDLS, CDR2 YYNGEE. After removal of 3 bases from V and 6 bases from J, the junction contained 5 bases not matched to a gene. The CDR3 runs to 16 residues. In DNA, the CDR3 is TGTGCCAGCAGCGGTGGACTAGCGGGGGAAGCCGGGGAGCTGTTTTTT. It is translated as CASSGGLAGEAGELFF. Full variable domain (rest looked up from reference TRBV9 and TRBJ2-2): DSGVTQTPKHLITATGQRVTLRCSPRSGDLSVYWYQQSLDQGLQFLIQYYNGEERAKGNILERFSAQQFPDLHSELNLSSLELGDSALYFCASSGGLAGEAGELFFGEGSRLTVL.

This rearrangement joins TRBV19 to TRBJ2-2, with D maybe TRBD1 (6 bases). The germline V gene has CDR1 LNHDA and CDR2 SQIVND (reference sequence). The CDR3 covers 15 residues. V lost 4 bases and J 6 bases, leaving 15 bases between the germline ends. CDR3 DNA: TGTGCCAGTAGTAGGGGGACAAAAGGGCCCGGGGAGCTGTTTTTT. It translates to CASSRGTKGPGELFF.

V gene TRBV9 combines with J gene TRBJ2-7, with 10 bases fitting TRBD1. Unmatched junction bases numbered 2, after V lost 0 bases and J lost 2 bases. Per the germline V gene, CDR1 is SGDLS and CDR2 is YYNGEE. CDR3 size: 15 residues. Here the CDR3 reads CASSVGDRGPYEQYF. The CDR3 nucleotides read TGTGCCAGCAGCGTAGGGGACAGGGGACCCTACGAGCAGTACTTC.

The rearrangement links TRBV4-3 to TRBJ1-2; 10 nucleotides align to TRBD1. The CDR3 totals 15 residues. The germline CDR1 and CDR2 sequences are LGHNA and YSLEER. V lost 4 bases to trimming and J lost 6 bases; unmatched junction nucleotides: 8. The CDR3 loop reads CASSPQDRGQNGYTF. The CDR3 nucleotides read TGCGCCAGCAGCCCCCAAGACAGGGGGCAGAATGGCTACACCTTC.

The genes are TRBV6-6 and TRBJ1-6; a weak D match, TRBD1 (6 bases). The CDR3 is made up of 14 amino acids. CDR1 and CDR2 from the germline V gene are MNHNY and SVGAGI (reference sequence). With 4 bases removed from V and 7 bases from J, the gap between germline ends came to 11 bases. CDR3 sequence: CASSFDRKNSPLHF. The CDR3 DNA reads as TGTGCCAGCAGTTTCGACAGGAAAAATTCACCCCTCCACTTT.

The chain employs TRBV6-1 and TRBJ2-3; D not resolved. The CDR3 covers 15 residues. V was shortened by 0 bases and J by 1 base, with 8 bases between the two germline ends. CDR1 and CDR2 (germline): MNHNS, SASEGT. This CDR3 reads CASSEAGYGTDTQYF. In DNA form, the CDR3 reads TGTGCCAGCAGTGAAGCAGGGTACGGCACAGATACGCAGTATTTT.